Detailed here is one TCR beta chain. V lost 0 bases to trimming and J lost 2 bases; unmatched junction nucleotides: 10. Germline V gene sequence: CDR1 MGHRA, CDR2 YSYEKL. The CDR3 contains 18 residues. These data are taken from a study of blood T cell repertoires in COVID-19. Under the authors' procedure: Reference gene primers were amplified, and this amplification served to estimate nucleated cell counts. Libraries were prepared by immunoSEQ multiplex PCR; TCRdb keeps only in-frame clonotypes and omits some of them. V and J calls plus clone size are reproduced from that table; the DNA served to infer D and trimming. This table has 130,000 to 150,000 clones, over 70% appearing once.

The receptor was isolated from an elderly man with acute or convalescent COVID-19. This sequence joins TRBV4-1 and TRBJ1-5; 7 bases match TRBD1. Sequencing was carried out using peripheral blood. CDR3 amino acids: CASSQDRGTGAGNQPQHF. CDR3 DNA sequence: TGCGCCAGCAGCCAAGATCGCGGAACAGGGGCAGGCAATCAGCCCCAGCATTTT.